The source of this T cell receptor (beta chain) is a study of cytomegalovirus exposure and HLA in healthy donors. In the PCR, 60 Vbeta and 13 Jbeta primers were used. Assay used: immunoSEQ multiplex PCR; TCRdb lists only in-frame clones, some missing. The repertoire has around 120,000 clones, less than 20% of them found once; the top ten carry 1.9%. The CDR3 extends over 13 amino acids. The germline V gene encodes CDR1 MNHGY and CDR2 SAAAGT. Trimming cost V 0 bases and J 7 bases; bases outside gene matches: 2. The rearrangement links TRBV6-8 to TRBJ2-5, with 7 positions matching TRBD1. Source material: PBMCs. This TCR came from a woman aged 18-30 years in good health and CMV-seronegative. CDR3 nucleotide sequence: TGTGCCAGCAGTTACTCGACAGGGTGGACCCAGTACTTC. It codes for CASSYSTGWTQYF.